The source of this T cell receptor beta chain is a study of CD8+CD57+ T cells in acquired aplastic anemia. Study overall: Sorted CD4+ and CD8+ cell DNA averaged roughly 3.2 ug.

This clonotype was counted at least ten times. Germline values: CDR1 MNHEY, CDR2 SMNVEV (reference sequence). CDR3 size: 14 residues. Trimming took off 0 bases at V and 4 bases at J, with 9 bases between the two ends. In patients chosen for sequencing, flow cytometry had shown CD8+CD57+ cell expansion. The TCR beta profiling, which covered VDJ combination and CDR3 sequence, was carried out using genomic DNA as the template. Using its own MiXCR run on the reads, TCRdb lists one record per CDR3 protein. Of 100,000 to 150,000 distinct CDR3 sequences listed, over 30% are singletons. This TCR was sampled from a human donor with aplastic anemia. The sample taken for sequencing was sorted CD4+, CD8+, or CD8+CD57+ T cells (not recorded which) from PBMCs. V and J are TRBV27 and TRBJ1-2; the D gene is possibly TRBD1 (6 bases). This chain's CDR3 is CASSLSGAGYGYTF. The CDR3 DNA follows: TGTGCCAGCAGTTTATCGGGGGCGGGCTATGGCTACACCTTC.